The 26 T cell receptor beta chains in this list originate from one sample, sequenced in a study of T cells in Graves' hyperthyroidism and ophthalmopathy. Template material for amplifying TCR beta CDR3 regions consisted of RNA transcripts. First-round RT-PCR targeting the TCR CDR3 was performed with the HTBI primer set. Each CDR3 protein is one row after TCRdb ran MiXCR on the multiplex PCR reads. The repertoire consists of almost 500,000 distinct CDR3 sequences, with 22% occurring once and the leading ten covering about 49%. What was sequenced was blood. The receptor set was obtained from a woman aged 65 to 85 with Graves' ophthalmopathy.

The V call is TRBV7-9, the J call TRBJ1-1; D unclear. Trimming cost V 6 bases and J 5 bases, with 19 bases left between them. Germline assignment: CDR1 SEHNR and CDR2 FQNEAQ (reference sequence). CDR3 length: 15 residues. CDR3 loop: CASRRLGSEKTEAFF. In DNA, the CDR3 is TGTGCCAGCAGGAGGTTGGGTTCTGAGAAGACTGAAGCTTTCTTT. Based on the CDR3 plus reference TRBV7-9 and TRBJ1-1, the full variable domain is DTGVSQNPRHKITKRGQNVTFRCDPISEHNRLYWYRQTLGQGPEFLTYFQNEAQLEKSRLLSDRFSAERPKGSFSTLEIQRTEQGDSAMYLCASRRLGSEKTEAFFGQGTRLTVV.

V usage is TRBV12-5 and J usage is TRBJ2-1, with a tentative D call TRBD1 (6 bases). Germline CDR1 reads LGHNT; CDR2 reads FRNRAP. The CDR3 has 12 residues. V was clipped by 5 bases and J by 9 bases, with 11 bases between them. The CDR3 region has the DNA TGTGCTAGTGGTACCTTACAGGGTGAGCAGTTCTTC. Its protein product is CASGTLQGEQFF.

In this sample, this clonotype turned up many times. The chain joins TRBV11-2 to TRBJ2-7; no firm D call. The V gene's germline CDR1 is SGHAT and CDR2 FQNNGV. V shed 0 bases and J shed 3 bases, with 12 bases lying between them. The CDR3 extends over 15 amino acids. The CDR3 reads CASSLDRAENYEQYF. The CDR3 DNA reads as TGTGCCAGCAGCTTAGATCGGGCAGAAAACTACGAGCAGTACTTC.

In this sample, this clonotype turned up a few times. The chain recombines TRBV7-9 with TRBJ2-7; the match to TRBD2 covers 8 bases. This CDR3 has 14 residues. Germline CDR1 reads SEHNR; CDR2 reads FQNEAQ (reference sequence). V lost 4 bases to trimming and J lost 2 bases; unmatched junction nucleotides: 4. In nucleotides, the CDR3 is TGTGCCAGCAGCTACCGTAGCGGGACCTACGAGCAGTACTTC. Protein: CASSYRSGTYEQYF. The full variable domain, rest sourced from reference TRBV7-9 and TRBJ2-7, is DTGVSQNPRHKITKRGQNVTFRCDPISEHNRLYWYRQTLGQGPEFLTYFQNEAQLEKSRLLSDRFSAERPKGSFSTLEIQRTEQGDSAMYLCASSYRSGTYEQYFGPGTRLTVT.

This clonotype showed up just a few times. V gene TRBV6-1 combines with J gene TRBJ2-1; D gene unclear. The CDR3 runs to 16 residues. Trimming stripped 6 bases from V and 6 bases from J, with 21 bases between. In germline, CDR1 is MNHNS, CDR2 SASEGT. CDR3 region: CASSPDLIGRPNEQFF. In DNA form, the CDR3 reads TGTGCCAGCAGCCCCGACTTGATTGGGCGGCCCAATGAGCAGTTCTTC.

This clonotype was observed a handful of times. The chain employs TRBV29-1 and TRBJ1-2, with D possibly being TRBD1 (6 bases). The germline CDR1 and CDR2 sequences are SQVTM and ANQGSEA. CDR3 length: 13 residues. V was shortened by 7 bases and J by 4 bases, with 16 bases between the two germline ends. The CDR3 region is CSAASGEVYGYTF. The CDR3 bases are TGCAGCGCTGCCTCAGGGGAAGTCTATGGCTACACCTTC.

The table lists this clonotype with a few counts. The V and J genes are TRBV4-1 and TRBJ2-7, with a tentative D call TRBD1 (6 bases). V was shortened by 1 base and J by 1 base, with 17 bases between the two germline ends. This CDR3 comprises 17 residues. Germline CDR1 reads MGHRA; CDR2 reads YSYEKL. CDR3 amino acids: CASSQARGVQGSYEQYF. The CDR3 DNA follows: TGCGCCAGCAGCCAAGCCCGGGGTGTCCAGGGGTCCTACGAGCAGTACTTC.

This clonotype was seen more than once but under ten times. The V gene is TRBV5-1, the J gene TRBJ1-1; TRBD1 aligns across 7 bases. V gave up 4 bases and J gave up 0 bases; unmatched junction bases: 9. The CDR3 sequence is 16 residues long. Per germline, CDR1 SGHRS and CDR2 YFSETQ. CDR3 protein: CASSLRQGRMNTEAFF. CDR3 nucleotide sequence: TGCGCCAGCAGCCTAAGACAGGGACGCATGAACACTGAAGCTTTCTTT.

The chain carries TRBV19 and TRBJ2-1; D remains ambiguous. Germline CDR1 is LNHDA and CDR2 is SQIVND (reference sequence). This CDR3 contains 15 residues. V was trimmed by 6 bases and J by 4 bases, leaving 16 bases between them. CDR3 protein: CASSSLLGGYNEQFF. In DNA form, the CDR3 reads TGTGCCAGTAGCTCCCTCCTAGGTGGTTACAATGAGCAGTTCTTC.

The rearrangement joins TRBV29-1 to TRBJ1-1; the D is unclear. Germline loops: CDR1 SQVTM, CDR2 ANQGSEA. V was pared by 3 bases and J by 4 bases, with 9 bases between. The CDR3 is 12 amino acids. The DNA of the CDR3 is TGCAGCGTTGAGAGAGTAAGCACTGAAGCTTTCTTT. This codes for CSVERVSTEAFF.

The sample holds one count of this clonotype. The V and J genes are TRBV5-1 and TRBJ2-5; TRBD2 matches 7 bases. The germline V gene encodes CDR1 SGHRS and CDR2 YFSETQ. The CDR3 extends over 13 amino acids. V shed 6 bases, J shed 4 bases, and the junction held 6 bases outside the gene matches. Here the CDR3 DNA reads TGCGCCAGCATCCGGGGGAGGGGAGAGACCCAGTACTTC. It encodes CASIRGRGETQYF.

Many counts were recorded for this clonotype. The gene calls are TRBV12-3 or TRBV12-4 and TRBJ1-1, with D perhaps TRBD1 (6 bases). This CDR3 contains 13 residues. Trimming took off 4 bases at V and 4 bases at J, with 10 bases between the two ends. DNA of the CDR3: TGTGCCAGCAGTTACGACAGGCTCACTGAAGCTTTCTTT. Its translation is CASSYDRLTEAFF.

This clonotype was detected a few times. The chain carries TRBV4-1 and TRBJ1-1; perhaps TRBD1 as D (5 bases). Trimming took 4 bases from V and 0 from J, leaving 12 bases between them. Germline V CDR1 and CDR2: MGHRA, YSYEKL. The CDR3 consists of 15 residues. The CDR3 protein is CASSLTPGVNTEAFF. Here the CDR3 DNA reads TGCGCCAGCAGCCTTACGCCGGGGGTGAACACTGAAGCTTTCTTT.

The chain has TRBV4-1 and TRBJ2-1, with D perhaps matching TRBD2 (5 bases). The germline CDR1 and CDR2 sequences are MGHRA and YSYEKL. This CDR3 has 14 amino acids. The V end was cut by 0 bases, the J end by 8 bases, with 11 bases between. The CDR3 sequence: CASSQEGIGDEQFF. CDR3 DNA sequence: TGCGCCAGCAGCCAAGAGGGTATCGGGGATGAGCAGTTCTTC.

This clonotype appeared a few times. The chain carries TRBV30 and TRBJ1-5, with 11 nucleotides matching TRBD1. From germline, CDR1 is GTSNPN and CDR2 SVGIG (reference sequence). Germline trimming cut 5 bases from V and 1 base from J; bases unmatched to any gene: 1. The CDR3 totals 14 residues. CDR3 amino acids: CAWGQGASNQPQHF. CDR3 DNA sequence: TGTGCCTGGGGACAGGGGGCGAGCAATCAGCCCCAGCATTTT.

This clonotype was seen ten or more times. The chain uses TRBV2 and TRBJ1-1; D not certain. The V gene's germline CDR1 is SNHLY and CDR2 FYNNEI. The CDR3 is made up of 10 amino acids. With 6 bases removed from V and 11 bases from J, the gap between germline ends came to 10 bases. This chain's CDR3 is CASSWEVAFF. The DNA for the CDR3 is TGTGCCAGCAGCTGGGAGGTGGCTTTCTTT.

This chain links TRBV3-1 with TRBJ1-1; TRBD1 might be the D (5 bases). CDR1 LGHDT and CDR2 YNNKEL come from the germline V gene (reference sequence). Trimming shortened V by 1 base and J by 10 bases, and 7 bases separated the two germline ends. The CDR3 consists of 11 residues. The CDR3 protein is CASSQGDVAFF. For the CDR3, the DNA is TGTGCCAGCAGCCAAGGGGACGTAGCTTTCTTT.

This chain connects TRBV11-3 to TRBJ2-5; 14 nucleotides line up with TRBD2. The CDR3 is made up of 19 amino acids. Germline V gives CDR1 SGHNT, CDR2 YENEEA. V lost 5 bases and J lost 1; bases outside the gene matches: 12. CDR3 residues: CASSPGTSGSGGLQETQYF. The CDR3 DNA reads as TGTGCCAGCAGCCCCGGGACTAGCGGGAGTGGAGGGCTCCAAGAGACCCAGTACTTC.

This clonotype was observed a handful of times. The V gene is TRBV20-1, the J gene TRBJ1-2, with a tentative D call TRBD1 (5 bases). This CDR3 has 15 residues. Deletions cut 2 bases from V and 3 bases from J, with 16 bases between. Germline V CDR1 and CDR2: DFQATT, SNEGSKA (reference sequence). The DNA for the CDR3 is TGCAGTGCTAGATCCATGGGGGGTCGTGACTATGGCTACACCTTC. It translates to CSARSMGGRDYGYTF.

This clonotype was picked up many times. The chain links TRBV7-2 to TRBJ2-5; either TRBD1 or TRBD2 may supply D (5 bases each). Trimming removed 7 bases from V and 1 base from J, with 22 bases in between. CDR3 size: 17 residues. The germline V gene encodes CDR1 SGHTA and CDR2 FQGNSA. CDR3 bases: TGTGCCAGCAACCCTCCCCCGGGGCAGGAGATCCAAGAGACCCAGTACTTC. Protein sequence: CASNPPPGQEIQETQYF.

This chain joins TRBV3-1 and TRBJ1-4; 12 nucleotides align to TRBD1. Per the germline V gene, CDR1 is LGHDT and CDR2 is YNNKEL (reference sequence). There are 16 residues in the CDR3. Trimming cost V 0 bases and J 8 bases; bases outside gene matches: 4. CDR3 in amino acids: CASSQDIGTGGEKLFF. In DNA form, the CDR3 reads TGTGCCAGCAGCCAAGATATAGGGACAGGGGGCGAAAAACTGTTTTTT.

The chain links TRBV7-2 to TRBJ2-5; TRBD2 agrees at 7 bases. CDR1 and CDR2 from the germline V gene are SGHTA and FQGNSA. Losses at the gene ends were 2 bases for V and 5 bases for J; bases not matched to a gene: 11. The CDR3 is made up of 16 amino acids. The CDR3 bases are TGTGCCAGCAGCTTAAGAACCCGGGCCGGGAGGGAGACCCAGTACTTC. Translating gives CASSLRTRAGRETQYF.

The V call is TRBV12-5, the J call TRBJ2-7; 8 nucleotides agree with TRBD1. CDR3 length: 12 residues. Germline V CDR1 and CDR2: LGHNT, FRNRAP. V trimming: 7 bases; J trimming: 7 bases; junction bases outside the gene matches: 6. The CDR3 loop reads CASVGQGREQYF. The CDR3 DNA follows: TGTGCTAGTGTTGGACAGGGAAGGGAGCAGTACTTC.

This clonotype was seen a few times. The V and J genes are TRBV30 and TRBJ1-3; D gene uncertain. The V end was cut by 0 bases, the J end by 1 base, with 13 bases between. CDR3 length equals 16 residues. Germline values: CDR1 GTSNPN, CDR2 SVGIG (reference sequence). CDR3 amino acids: CAWSVRAWGSGNTIYF. The DNA of the CDR3 is TGTGCCTGGAGTGTCCGGGCGTGGGGATCTGGAAACACCATATATTTT.

There are a few counts of this clonotype. The rearrangement joins TRBV10-3 to TRBJ2-1; D is perhaps TRBD1 (7 bases). This CDR3 contains 15 residues. Germline V gene sequence: CDR1 ENHRY, CDR2 SYGVKD. Trimming took 6 bases from V and 5 from J, leaving 17 bases between them. DNA of the CDR3: TGTGCCATCAGGGGGGGCCAGGGGGAGAACAATGAGCAGTTCTTC. Residues: CAIRGGQGENNEQFF.

The chain couples TRBV6-5 to TRBJ1-2; D unclear. This CDR3 has 13 residues. The germline gives CDR1 MNHEY, CDR2 SVGAGI. Trimming cost V 4 bases and J 4 bases, with 10 bases left between them. CDR3 sequence: CASSSLLTYGYTF. CDR3 in DNA: TGTGCCAGCAGTTCACTCCTGACCTATGGCTACACCTTC.